These 18 T cell receptor beta chains were sequenced from one sample in a study of cytomegalovirus exposure and HLA in healthy donors (dated by TCRdb to about 2017). The library was prepared using the immunoSEQ multiplex PCR assay. A mixture of 60 forward primers for TCR Vbeta segments and 13 reverse primers for TCR Jbeta segments was used in the multiplex PCR. This is the immuneACCESS table as TCRdb keeps it, with only in-frame sequences that have V and J called. A part of the clones is gone; compared with another copy, unresolved V genes explain less than half, and the rest is unexplained. For this sample there are under 200,000 clones; 82% appear just once. Roughly 1.6% of the sample belongs to the ten largest clones. The sample consisted of PBMCs. These receptors were collected from a girl aged 5-17 years in good health and CMV-seropositive.

This chain joins TRBV20-1 and TRBJ1-1; no reliable D call. V lost 5 bases and J 10 bases, leaving 8 bases between the germline ends. The CDR3 spans 9 residues. Germline V gene data show CDR1 as DFQATT and CDR2 as SNEGSKA (reference sequence). CDR3 bases: TGCAGTGCTCCCCCAGGAGCTTTCTTT. Translating it yields CSAPPGAFF.

The chain links TRBV19 to TRBJ2-7; TRBD1 aligns across 8 bases. Germline CDR1 LNHDA, CDR2 SQIVND (reference sequence). The length of the CDR3 is 15 residues. J lost 6 bases, V lost 3 bases, and 10 bases had no gene match. The CDR3 spells CASSILGQGRAEQYF. The CDR3, as DNA: TGTGCCAGTAGTATTTTAGGACAGGGTCGGGCCGAGCAGTACTTC.

The chain employs TRBV28 and TRBJ2-7, with 7 bases identical to TRBD1. Germline V gene data show CDR1 as MDHEN and CDR2 as SYDVKM. The CDR3 consists of 14 residues. V shed 7 bases and J 0 bases; nucleotides not matched to a gene: 6. CDR3 coding DNA: TGTGCCAGCATACAGGGGAGTACCTCCTACGAGCAGTACTTC. Translation gives CASIQGSTSYEQYF. The whole variable domain, filled in from reference TRBV28 and TRBJ2-7, reads DVKVTQSSRYLVKRTGEKVFLECVQDMDHENMFWYRQDPGLGLRLIYFSYDVKMKEKGDIPEGYSVSREKKERFSLILESASTNQTSMYLCASIQGSTSYEQYFGPGTRLTVT.

In this sample, this clone turned up a few times. J is TRBJ2-4 and V is TRBV5-4; unclear D gene. This CDR3 region has 16 residues. Germline assignment: CDR1 SGHNT and CDR2 YYREEE (reference sequence). V lost 0 bases, J lost 0 bases, and 10 bases lay in between. The CDR3 here is CASSLGTVRAKNIQYF. The DNA of the CDR3 is TGTGCCAGCAGCTTGGGAACAGTCAGAGCCAAAAACATTCAGTACTTC.

CDR3 protein: CAWGQRDRGNYGYTF. CDR3 DNA sequence: TGTGCCTGGGGACAGAGGGACAGGGGGAACTATGGCTACACCTTC. The gene calls are TRBV30 and TRBJ1-2; the match to TRBD1 covers 11 bases. Trimming at V came to 5 bases and at J to 2 bases, leaving 7 bases not matched to a gene. Germline-derived CDR1 and CDR2 are GTSNPN and SVGIG (reference sequence). This CDR3 is 15 amino acids long.

A few counts support this clone. The chain couples TRBV7-6 to TRBJ2-7, with a tentative D call TRBD2 (5 bases). The CDR3 loop spans 11 amino acids. Trimming shortened V by 4 bases and J by 7 bases, and 8 bases separated the two germline ends. CDR1 and CDR2 from the germline V gene are SGHVS and FNYEAQ. Here the CDR3 reads CASSSRGEQYF. In nucleotides, the CDR3 is TGTGCCAGCAGCTCTCGGGGAGAGCAGTACTTC.

The chain is built from TRBV7-8 and TRBJ2-3; the match to TRBD2 covers 14 bases. Germline assignment: CDR1 SGHVS and CDR2 FQNEAQ. J was trimmed by 1 base and V by 3 bases; bases with no gene match: 9. This CDR3 contains 19 residues. DNA of the CDR3: TGTGCCAGCAGCTTTTCCGGGACTAGCGGGGGAGGCGGCACAGATACGCAGTATTTT. Translating gives CASSFSGTSGGGGTDTQYF.

This chain links TRBV4-1 with TRBJ2-1, with D possibly TRBD1 on 6 matching bases. CDR3 size: 15 residues. The germline V gene has CDR1 MGHRA and CDR2 YSYEKL. Trimming stripped 3 bases from V and 5 bases from J, with 14 bases between. The DNA for the CDR3 is TGCGCCAGCAGCCAGAATAAAGGGGGTGACAATGAGCAGTTCTTC. Its protein is CASSQNKGGDNEQFF.

This clone was seen once. The chain carries TRBV5-1 and TRBJ2-3; 7 bases line up with TRBD1. Germline V lookup: CDR1 SGHRS, CDR2 YFSETQ. The ends lost 6 bases at V and 1 base at J; junction bases unmatched: 11. This CDR3 comprises 16 residues. In nucleotides, the CDR3 is TGCGCCAGCAACCACCGTTGGCAGGGGGGCACAGATACGCAGTATTTT. Translated: CASNHRWQGGTDTQYF.

The genes are TRBV5-6 and TRBJ1-2; TRBD1 agrees at 7 bases. CDR3 size: 14 residues. CDR1 SGHDT and CDR2 YYEEEE come from the germline V gene. Trimming took 4 bases from V and 9 from J; bases not matched to a gene: 12. The CDR3 is CASSGIRGRGSYTF. In nucleotides, the CDR3 is TGTGCCAGCAGCGGAATTAGGGGGCGCGGGAGCTACACCTTC.

V and J are TRBV5-1 and TRBJ1-4; D unresolved. The V end was cut by 4 bases, the J end by 4 bases, with 11 bases between. The CDR3 runs to 14 residues. CDR1 and CDR2 (germline): SGHRS, YFSETQ. The CDR3 DNA is TGCGCCAGCAGCGTCCTGCCGGGTAATGAAAAACTGTTTTTT. Amino acids: CASSVLPGNEKLFF.

The J gene is TRBJ2-1, the V gene TRBV4-1; D unclear. V was cut by 0 bases and J by 6 bases, with 6 bases left in between. Germline loops: CDR1 MGHRA, CDR2 YSYEKL. CDR3 length equals 13 residues. DNA of the CDR3: TGCGCCAGCAGCCAAGATGCACTCAATGAGCAGTTCTTC. Translated: CASSQDALNEQFF.

This clone has only a few counts. The CDR3 region has the DNA TGCGCCAGCAGCCGCAAAGCTAGCGGCGTCCAAGAGACCCAGTACTTC. This codes for CASSRKASGVQETQYF. The chain links TRBV5-1 to TRBJ2-5, with 7 bases lining up with TRBD2. Per the germline V gene, CDR1 is SGHRS and CDR2 is YFSETQ. CDR3 length: 16 amino acids. The J segment lost 1 base and the V segment lost 4 bases, leaving 10 bases of the junction unmatched.

Only one count was recorded for this clone. This chain connects TRBV2 to TRBJ2-5, with D possibly TRBD2 on 6 matching bases. CDR3 length equals 14 residues. From germline, CDR1 is SNHLY and CDR2 FYNNEI. The V gene lost 0 bases and the J gene lost 5 bases, with 10 bases spanning the gap. Here the CDR3 DNA reads TGTGCCAGCAGTGAAGCGCTGGCGGGGGAGACCCAGTACTTC. It encodes CASSEALAGETQYF.

Only a few counts were recorded for this clone. The CDR3 DNA reads as TGTGCCAGCAGCCCGGGGTCAGGGGCCGGCTACACCTTC. This translates into CASSPGSGAGYTF. The chain has TRBV5-6 and TRBJ1-2, with D possibly being TRBD1 (6 bases). The CDR3 has 13 residues. From germline, CDR1 is SGHDT and CDR2 YYEEEE. Trimming removed 4 bases at V and 8 bases at J, with 15 bases between.

V and J are TRBV19 and TRBJ1-4, with TRBD1 identical over 11 bases. Germline V gives CDR1 LNHDA, CDR2 SQIVND (reference sequence). This CDR3 region has 16 residues. Trimming removed 9 bases from V and 8 bases from J; junction bases left unmatched: 14. The CDR3 region is CASADRGRVSGEKLFF. The CDR3 DNA reads TGTGCCAGCGCGGACAGGGGGCGAGTATCGGGGGAAAAACTGTTTTTT.

The chain carries TRBV19 and TRBJ2-7; TRBD2 is a possible D gene (6 bases). Germline V gives CDR1 LNHDA, CDR2 SQIVND (reference sequence). The CDR3 runs 13 residues. Trimming removed 4 bases from V and 4 bases from J, with 11 bases in between. CDR3 DNA sequence: TGTGCCAGTAGTAGGGTGGCGGGGTACGAGCAGTACTTC. Amino acid sequence: CASSRVAGYEQYF.

This rearrangement joins TRBV6-5 to TRBJ2-1, with D unclear. The V end lost 0 bases, the J end lost 8 bases, and 17 bases lay between the germline ends. The CDR3 loop spans 16 amino acids. Germline assignment: CDR1 MNHEY and CDR2 SVGAGI. The CDR3 nucleotides are TGTGCCAGCAGTTACTCCACCGCGGCCTCTGAGGATGAGCAGTTCTTC. Amino acids: CASSYSTAASEDEQFF.